This TCR beta chain stems from a study of CD8 T cells in Susac syndrome. CD8+ and CD4+ T cells taken from blood had their TCR beta sequenced. The RNA, roughly 0.45 to 1 ug, was put through reverse transcription using random hexamers. Across 54 Vbeta and 13 Jbeta, TCR beta CDR3 was amplified with immunoSEQ multiplex PCR. TCRdb passed the immunoSEQ multiplex PCR reads through MiXCR, listing each CDR3 protein once. The sample yields 200,000 to 250,000 distinct CDR3 sequences, 95% seen once. Trimming stripped 3 bases from V and 1 base from J, with 8 bases between. The CDR3 sequence is 14 residues long. Germline lookup yields CDR1 MNHEY and CDR2 SVGAGI.

The sample was CD4+ T cells from PBMCs. The V and J genes are TRBV6-5 and TRBJ2-3; weak D call: TRBD2 (5 bases). This sequence originates from a human donor with multiple sclerosis. In DNA form, the CDR3 reads TGTGCCAGCAGTTATCTGGGAGGCACAGATACGCAGTATTTT. This translates into CASSYLGGTDTQYF.